This record concerns one TCR beta chain sequence. The antigen this receptor binds is unknown. Base-call qualities are not available, and no considerably larger clone is one nucleotide away. The time point label, read with the paper, signifies: baseline before first vaccination. Samples from vaccinated people were obtained from the UK trials COV001 and COV002, which included a single-blind randomized controlled phase 2/3 trial of AZD1222 (ChAdOx1 nCoV-19) in healthy adults. For TCRbeta chain sequencing, PBMC samples were collected from trial participants at day 0 and at day 28 after the second dose. Including cysteine and phenylalanine, the CDR3 has 15 amino acids. The sequence is cut down to CDR3 DNA, 45 bases in frame from base 1. CDR1 is given as MNHEY and CDR2 as SVGAGI, both from the germline V gene. V has 5 bases trimmed and J has 3 bases trimmed; junction bases matching no gene number 7. This entry belongs to a study of T cell responses to AZD1222 COVID-19 vaccine (TCRdb year 2021). In terms of the full investigation: AZD1222 recipients given second doses at about 4 weeks or at about 12 weeks were pooled, since spike-specific TCR depth and breadth were not found to differ between the two schedules. TCR sequencing was performed for 230 to 250 trial participants, of whom approximately 200 were given two doses of AZD1222 and some 26 were given two doses of MenACWY control vaccine. Enrollment into the trials was organized by age into subgroups of 18-55, 56-69 and 70-plus years, and those subgroups contained around 150, 28 and 57 TCR-sequenced participants, respectively.

Broad study findings and their caveats: The vaccine-associated CD4 TCRs covered the entire spike protein, and the dominant responses fell in regions 160-218 and 743-854. Participants were mostly white British, with more females than males. The authors suggested clonal diversity may have been underestimated. In the small 56-69-year group, the increase in depth fell short of significance, most likely because of low power. No day 14 peak-response samples were available, so repertoires were characterized only after the peak T cell response. Conclusions about previously exposed vaccinees are limited, since just six AZD1222 recipients were seropositive for SARS-CoV-2 at baseline. Epitopes outside the regions mutated in the B.1.351 and B.1.1.7 variants were reportedly recognized by nearly half of the unique spike-specific TCRs. After two AZD1222 doses, spike-specific TCR breadth and depth were significantly higher than at day 0 and than in MenACWY recipients.

The CDR3 regions of human TCRbeta chains were analyzed by immunosequencing. The authors' analysis ran thus. Repertoire TCRs were checked for matches against a reference library of SARS-CoV-2-specific TCRs that had been generated using the MIRA antigen-specificity platform. Breadth was defined as the fraction of unique TCRs that were SARS-CoV-2-associated. Depth was defined as the fraction of total T cells that were SARS-CoV-2-associated. Using the MIRA data, each spike-specific TCR was mapped to the spike region that the TCR reacts to and placed in a CD4 or CD8 class. Log10-transformed breadth and depth values were compared by one-way ANOVA with Sidak's multiple comparisons tests. Imported from immuneACCESS, the table was reduced by TCRdb to in-frame sequences with V and J called. These copies leave out some clones; in studies compared against another copy, an unresolved V gene accounts for under half, and the cause of the remainder is not known. The D gene and trimming were derived from the DNA, and the V and J assignments and clone size from that table. This sample lists 150,000 to 200,000 clones; roughly 92% were detected once. The top ten hold about 1.2% of the sample.

Recombination joined TRBV6-5 with TRBJ1-2, with 9 middle bases fitting TRBD1. This clonotype was sampled from an adult in good health. Sequencing used peripheral blood, obtained on day 0 of AZD1222 vaccination. This receptor carries the CDR3 CASSPYRDRDYGYTF. In nucleotide form, the sequence is TGTGCCAGCAGTCCTTACCGGGACAGGGACTATGGCTACACCTTC.